Below, 25 T cell receptor beta chains from the same sample are listed, as sequenced in a study of TIL therapy for anti-PD-1-resistant metastatic lung cancer. Time point: pre-treatment sample, taken before nivolumab and TIL therapy. The libraries were made with immunoSEQ v3. The repertoire was sequenced with immunoSEQ multiplex PCR; TCRdb's copy has only in-frame clones and lacks some. This table has tens of thousands of clones, approximately 69% appearing once. Material: blood, obtained at baseline. All receptors derive from a person between 25 and 79 years old with non-small cell lung cancer.

The rearrangement joins TRBV6-5 to TRBJ2-3; D tentatively reads TRBD1 or TRBD2 (5 bases each). The CDR3 length is 15 residues. Trimming took off 1 base at V and 6 bases at J, with 14 bases between the two ends. In germline, CDR1 is MNHEY, CDR2 SVGAGI. The CDR3 spells CASSYWQGRRDTQYF. CDR3 bases: TGTGCCAGCAGTTACTGGCAGGGAAGGAGGGATACGCAGTATTTT.

This chain connects TRBV6-6 to TRBJ2-1; tentative D call: TRBD2 (6 bases). The V end was cut by 6 bases, the J end by 1 base, with 13 bases between. The CDR3 spans 15 residues. In germline, CDR1 is MNHNY, CDR2 SVGAGI (reference sequence). In DNA form, the CDR3 reads TGTGCCAGCAGCCGCCTGGGGGGTTCCTACAATGAGCAGTTCTTC. Encoded protein: CASSRLGGSYNEQFF.

This chain connects TRBV10-3 to TRBJ1-4; D perhaps matches TRBD1 (6 bases). V gave up 10 bases and J gave up 5 bases, with 14 bases separating them. The CDR3 is 13 amino acids. Per the germline V gene, CDR1 is ENHRY and CDR2 is SYGVKD. CDR3 bases: TGTGCCACCAGCAGGGGCGTAAATGAAAAACTGTTTTTT. Protein sequence: CATSRGVNEKLFF.

The table lists this clone with a count of one. J is TRBJ2-1 and V is TRBV7-2, with TRBD2 identical over 7 bases. The CDR3 runs to 14 residues. V lost 8 bases and J lost 1; bases outside the gene matches: 5. Germline values: CDR1 SGHTA, CDR2 FQGNSA. The CDR3 loop is CASGPSGSYNEQFF. The CDR3 bases are TGTGCCAGCGGACCTAGCGGTTCCTACAATGAGCAGTTCTTC.

The chain couples TRBV5-6 to TRBJ2-5; no reliable D call. The CDR3 consists of 13 residues. CDR1 and CDR2 from the germline V gene are SGHDT and YYEEEE. Trimming pared 3 bases from V and 0 bases from J, leaving 6 bases between. Written as DNA, the CDR3 is TGTGCCAGCAGCTGGGCAGACCAAGAGACCCAGTACTTC. Amino acids: CASSWADQETQYF.

The gene calls are TRBV6-5 and TRBJ1-6; D call uncertain. Germline V gene data show CDR1 as MNHEY and CDR2 as SVGAGI. V was cut by 8 bases and J by 3 bases, with 5 bases left in between. The CDR3 extends over 12 amino acids. CDR3 in amino acids: CASSSYNSPLHF. For the CDR3, the DNA is TGTGCCAGCTCTAGCTATAATTCACCCCTCCACTTT.

A few counts support this clone. This chain uses TRBV7-9 with TRBJ2-1; D is perhaps TRBD1 or TRBD2 (5 bases each). This CDR3 contains 14 residues. V lost 4 bases to trimming and J lost 8 bases, with 15 bases between them. Germline values: CDR1 SEHNR, CDR2 FQNEAQ (reference sequence). The CDR3 spells CASSSRDHWDEQFF. The CDR3 bases are TGTGCCAGCAGCTCCCGGGACCACTGGGATGAGCAGTTCTTC.

The table lists this clone with a few counts. The rearrangement uses TRBV30 and TRBJ1-6; D is uncertain. The CDR3 spans 14 residues. The V end was cut by 0 bases, the J end by 9 bases, with 12 bases between. From germline, CDR1 is GTSNPN and CDR2 SVGIG (reference sequence). The CDR3 here is CAWSVRGSGSPLHF. CDR3 DNA: TGTGCCTGGAGTGTACGAGGGTCGGGTTCACCCCTCCACTTT.

A single count supports this clone. The rearrangement links TRBV7-9 to TRBJ1-1; D is unclear. The germline V and J ends were trimmed by 4 bases and 7 bases, with 7 bases remaining between them. Germline assignment: CDR1 SEHNR and CDR2 FQNEAQ (reference sequence). The length of the CDR3 is 11 residues. The CDR3 here is CASSYGFEAFF. In nucleotides, the CDR3 is TGTGCCAGCAGCTACGGGTTTGAAGCTTTCTTT.

This chain uses TRBV7-2 with TRBJ1-5; D unresolved. The V gene lost 3 bases and the J gene lost 4 bases, with 4 bases spanning the gap. The CDR3 is 12 amino acids. CDR1 is SGHTA, CDR2 FQGNSA, per germline. The CDR3 here is CASSFSNQPQHF. The CDR3 coding sequence is TGTGCCAGCAGCTTCTCGAATCAGCCCCAGCATTTT.

The genes are TRBV30 and TRBJ2-7, with D tentatively TRBD1 (6 bases). This CDR3 is built from 20 residues. The germline V gene has CDR1 GTSNPN and CDR2 SVGIG (reference sequence). With 1 base removed from V and 0 bases from J, the gap between germline ends came to 28 bases. CDR3 coding DNA: TGTGCCTGGAGTGCACCCTGGGGGCCGGGAATACGCCATCCCTCCTACGAGCAGTACTTC. It encodes CAWSAPWGPGIRHPSYEQYF.

The chain is built from TRBV10-3 and TRBJ1-4; D possibly corresponds to TRBD1 (5 bases). This CDR3 has 14 residues. V was trimmed by 0 bases and J by 7 bases, leaving 9 bases between them. The germline V gene encodes CDR1 ENHRY and CDR2 SYGVKD. The CDR3 DNA reads as TGTGCCATCAGTGAGTCACGGGGCTCTGAAAAACTGTTTTTT. Protein sequence: CAISESRGSEKLFF.

V gene TRBV4-1 combines with J gene TRBJ2-5, with D uncertain. CDR3 length equals 15 residues. Germline CDR1 MGHRA, CDR2 YSYEKL. With 4 bases removed from V and 5 bases from J, the gap between germline ends came to 17 bases. CDR3 amino acids: CASSRTRPSEETQYF. CDR3 DNA sequence: TGCGCCAGCAGCCGGACCCGGCCCAGTGAGGAGACCCAGTACTTC.

This chain joins TRBV29-1 and TRBJ2-1; 7 nucleotides align to TRBD2. J lost 0 bases, V lost 3 bases, and 8 bases had no gene match. Germline V gene sequence: CDR1 SQVTM, CDR2 ANQGSEA. The CDR3 totals 16 residues. CDR3 DNA sequence: TGCAGCGTTGACGCGGGACTACAGAGCTCCTACAATGAGCAGTTCTTC. It encodes CSVDAGLQSSYNEQFF.

V is TRBV19 and J is TRBJ2-3; TRBD2 matches 9 bases. Germline CDR1 is LNHDA and CDR2 is SQIVND (reference sequence). V shed 3 bases, J shed 1 base, and the junction held 2 bases outside the gene matches. The CDR3 runs to 15 residues. DNA for the CDR3: TGTGCCAGTAGTATCGCTAGCGGGGGCACAGATACGCAGTATTTT. Encoded protein: CASSIASGGTDTQYF.

This rearrangement joins TRBV19 to TRBJ2-1; D is uncertain. V lost 5 bases and J lost 6, with 11 bases in between. Looked up from germline, CDR1 is LNHDA and CDR2 is SQIVND (reference sequence). This CDR3 comprises 13 residues. CDR3 in DNA: TGTGCCAGTAGTTTACGGACCCGCAATGAGCAGTTCTTC. Protein product: CASSLRTRNEQFF.

The chain links TRBV5-1 to TRBJ2-7; perhaps TRBD1 as D (6 bases). V was shortened by 5 bases and J by 0 bases, with 15 bases between the two germline ends. This CDR3 contains 15 residues. Germline V gene lookup returns CDR1 SGHRS and CDR2 YFSETQ. CDR3 nucleotides: TGCGCCAGCAGGCTCGGGACAAACCCCTCCTACGAGCAGTACTTC. Its protein product is CASRLGTNPSYEQYF. Complete variable domain (other parts from reference TRBV5-1 and TRBJ2-7): KAGVTQTPRYLIKTRGQQVTLSCSPISGHRSVSWYQQTPGQGLQFLFEYFSETQRNKGNFPGRFSGRQFSNSRSEMNVSTLELGDSALYLCASRLGTNPSYEQYFGPGTRLTVT.

This clone was seen just once. The CDR3 DNA reads TGTGCCAGCAGCACTAGTCGGCTAGCGGATGAGCAGTTCTTC. Translation gives CASSTSRLADEQFF. The chain employs TRBV11-3 and TRBJ2-1; 7 bases agree with TRBD2. The ends lost 5 bases at V and 8 bases at J; junction bases unmatched: 9. The CDR3 contains 14 residues. Per germline, CDR1 SGHNT and CDR2 YENEEA. Full variable domain (missing parts from reference TRBV11-3 and TRBJ2-1): EAGVVQSPRYKIIEKKQPVAFWCNPISGHNTLYWYLQNLGQGPELLIRYENEEAVDDSQLPKDRFSAERLKGVDSTLKIQPAELGDSAVYLCASSTSRLADEQFFGPGTRLTVL.

The V and J genes are TRBV15 and TRBJ1-1; D not certain. V lost 4 bases, J lost 7 bases, and 13 bases lay in between. Germline V gene data show CDR1 as LNHNV and CDR2 as YYDKDF (reference sequence). This CDR3 is built from 13 residues. CDR3 sequence: CATSISKGNEAFF. In nucleotides, the CDR3 is TGTGCCACCAGCATTTCCAAGGGAAATGAAGCTTTCTTT. The entire variable domain, with the rest obtained from reference TRBV15 and TRBJ1-1, is as follows: DAMVIQNPRYQVTQFGKPVTLSCSQTLNHNVMYWYQQKSSQAPKLLFHYYDKDFNNEADTPDNFQSRRPNTSFCFLDIRSPGLGDTAMYLCATSISKGNEAFFGQGTRLTVV.

The genes are TRBV11-2 and TRBJ2-7; possibly TRBD2 for D (6 bases). Looked up from germline, CDR1 is SGHAT and CDR2 is FQNNGV. V lost 4 bases, J lost 6 bases, and 10 bases lay in between. CDR3 length: 12 amino acids. The CDR3 DNA reads as TGTGCCAGCAGCTCCGGAGGGCCCGAGCAGTACTTC. Its protein product is CASSSGGPEQYF. Together with reference TRBV11-2 and TRBJ2-7, the CDR3 gives the full variable domain: EAGVAQSPRYKIIEKRQSVAFWCNPISGHATLYWYQQILGQGPKLLIQFQNNGVVDDSQLPKDRFSAERLKGVDSTLKIQPAKLEDSAVYLCASSSGGPEQYFGPGTRLTVT.

The genes are TRBV5-8 and TRBJ1-5; D gene unclear. CDR1 and CDR2 (germline): SGHTS, YDEGEE. V lost 0 bases and J 4 bases, leaving 8 bases between the germline ends. The length of the CDR3 is 14 residues. CDR3 amino acids: CASSLGQPNQPQHF. CDR3 bases: TGTGCCAGCAGCTTGGGGCAGCCGAATCAGCCCCAGCATTTT. Combining the CDR3 with reference TRBV5-8 and TRBJ1-5 gives the whole variable domain EAGVTQSPTHLIKTRGQQATLRCSPISGHTSVYWYQQALGLGLQFLLWYDEGEERNRGNFPPRFSGRQFPNYSSELNVNALELEDSALYLCASSLGQPNQPQHFGDGTRLSIL.

This clone was counted a single time. The J gene is TRBJ2-5, the V gene TRBV10-3; 10 bases are a match to TRBD2. The CDR3 has 16 amino acids. V shed 6 bases, J shed 2 bases, and the junction held 9 bases outside the gene matches. Per germline, CDR1 ENHRY and CDR2 SYGVKD. DNA for the CDR3: TGTGCCATCAGCCCTGGGGCTAGCGGGGGTCAAGAGACCCAGTACTTC. Translating gives CAISPGASGGQETQYF.

The V call is TRBV21-1, the J call TRBJ2-5; the table names TRBD1, a call not compared with the DNA. TRBJ2-7 matches the DNA end more closely, so the J call is doubtful. TRBV21-1 counts as a pseudogene. CDR3 length equals 16 residues. CDR3 sequence: CASSTKEGQGGYEQYF. The CDR3 DNA follows: TGTGCCAGCAGCACTAAAGAGGGACAGGGGGGTTACGAGCAGTACTTC.

This clone showed up many times. V and J are TRBV19 and TRBJ1-3; 8 positions match TRBD1. V trimming: 3 bases; J trimming: 0 bases; junction bases outside the gene matches: 1. There are 15 residues in the CDR3. The germline CDR1 and CDR2 sequences are LNHDA and SQIVND (reference sequence). The CDR3, as DNA: TGTGCCAGTAGTATTACAGGGGGCTCTGGAAACACCATATATTTT. Protein product: CASSITGGSGNTIYF.

This clone appeared a few times. This chain uses TRBV7-9 with TRBJ2-7; D tentatively fits TRBD1 or TRBD2 (6 bases each). The CDR3 sequence is 12 residues long. Germline V CDR1 and CDR2: SEHNR, FQNEAQ (reference sequence). The V gene lost 6 bases and the J gene lost 6 bases, with 12 bases spanning the gap. The CDR3 bases are TGTGCCAGCAGACCTGAGGGGGGCGAGCAGTACTTC. Its protein is CASRPEGGEQYF.